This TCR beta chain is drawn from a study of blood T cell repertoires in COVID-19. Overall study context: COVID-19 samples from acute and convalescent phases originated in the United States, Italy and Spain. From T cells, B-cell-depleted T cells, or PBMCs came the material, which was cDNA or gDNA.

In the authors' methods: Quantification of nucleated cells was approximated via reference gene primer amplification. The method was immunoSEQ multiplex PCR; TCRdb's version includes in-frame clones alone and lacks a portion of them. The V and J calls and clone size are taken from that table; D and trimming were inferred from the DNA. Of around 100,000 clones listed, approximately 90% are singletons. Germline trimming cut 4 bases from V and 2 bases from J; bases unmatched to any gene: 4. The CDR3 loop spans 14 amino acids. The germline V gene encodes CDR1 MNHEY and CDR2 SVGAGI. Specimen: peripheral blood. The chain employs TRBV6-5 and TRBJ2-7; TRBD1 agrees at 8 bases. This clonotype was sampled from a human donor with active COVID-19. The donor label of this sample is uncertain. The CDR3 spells CASSSRTGTYEQYF. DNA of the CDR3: TGTGCCAGCAGTTCAAGGACAGGGACCTACGAGCAGTACTTC.